A single TCR beta chain is shown here with its context. Its antigen is unidentified. The PCR had 60 Vbeta and 13 Jbeta primers. Libraries were prepared by immunoSEQ multiplex PCR; TCRdb keeps only in-frame clonotypes and omits some of them. This sample's clone table lists some 150,000 clones. The sample belongs to a study of cytomegalovirus exposure and HLA in healthy donors. About the research overall: Most donors, more than 80% of several hundred genotyped, fell in the Caucasian-associated ancestry cluster. Study-wide results and limits: Cytomegalovirus status, reportedly, was diagnosed with high specificity and sensitivity by the classifier. Many donors shared some public TCRs, even though most TCR sequences were rare. Previous analysis showed most TCR beta V segments were productive about 87% or about 30% of the time.

The CDR3 covers 15 residues. CDR1 MDHEN and CDR2 SYDVKM come from the germline V gene. The junction had 9 bases not matched to a gene; V was cut back by 5 bases and J by 4 bases. This chain joins TRBV28 and TRBJ2-3; 7 bases fit TRBD1. The specimen sequenced was PBMCs. This sequence was found in a woman under 30 in good health and CMV-seronegative. The DNA for the CDR3 is TGTGCCAGCAGTCCTGACAGGGTTGTGGCAGATACGCAGTATTTT. Translating gives CASSPDRVVADTQYF.